This T cell receptor beta chain was recorded in a study of beta chain features in type 1 diabetes. Overall study results and limits: In all four CD4+ subsets, TCRB CDR3 length was significantly, moderately reduced in type 1 diabetes. Researchers reported that naive, central memory and Treg TCRB repertoires appeared more similar in patients than in healthy donors.

Trimming left V 7 bases short and J 3 bases short, with 10 bases between. Per the germline V gene, CDR1 is MDHEN and CDR2 is SYDVKM. The CDR3 contains 12 residues. As to this clone: Antigen specificity is unknown.

Sorting that relied on CD45RO/CCR7/CD25/CD127/CD95/CD27 yielded CD4+ naive, central memory, regulatory and stem cell-like memory cells. Isolated RNA was reverse transcribed in full, so expressed TCRB transcripts were sequenced. Produced via immunoSEQ multiplex PCR; TCRdb's table is partial and in-frame only. The sample yields about 260,000 clones, roughly 22% seen once. The genes are TRBV28 and TRBJ2-7, with D hard to call. The TCR was taken from a woman aged 40 to 55 with type 1 diabetes. The sample taken for sequencing was naive CD4+ T cells from blood. The CDR3 spells CASTIGGYEQYF. The CDR3 bases are TGTGCCAGCACCATCGGCGGCTACGAGCAGTACTTC. The variable domain in full, completed from reference TRBV28 and TRBJ2-7, reads DVKVTQSSRYLVKRTGEKVFLECVQDMDHENMFWYRQDPGLGLRLIYFSYDVKMKEKGDIPEGYSVSREKKERFSLILESASTNQTSMYLCASTIGGYEQYFGPGTRLTVT.